This is a list of T cell receptor beta chains from one sample in a study of T cells after posttransplantation cyclophosphamide. The assay was immunoSEQ multiplex PCR, and TCRdb's table has in-frame clones only and misses some. The sample yields roughly 41,000 clones, without any singletons. The material sequenced was PBMCs. These receptors all come from a man aged 25-40 years in good health and a related stem cell transplant donor. Both conserved end residues are part of each CDR3. The D gene is left open where the match is weak. Only part of the rows carry a size: once, few, many, or a class if the clone is expanded.

D	size	V	J	CDR3	DNA
TRBD1	many	TRBV2	TRBJ1-6	CASSGQGNSPLHF	TGTGCCAGCAGTGGACAGGGAAATTCACCCCTCCACTTT
-	many	TRBV9	TRBJ2-7	CASSVGLASHEQYF	TGTGCCAGCAGCGTAGGGTTAGCCTCCCACGAGCAGTACTTC
-	many	TRBV19	TRBJ1-6	CASRGGAWSPLHF	TGTGCCAGTAGAGGGGGGGCTTGGTCACCCCTCCACTTT
-	many	TRBV5-6	TRBJ1-4	CASSLPGEGEKLFF	TGTGCCAGCAGCTTGCCAGGGGAAGGAGAAAAACTGTTTTTT
-	many	TRBV19	TRBJ2-3	CASSIGSGSTDTQYF	TGTGCCAGTAGTATAGGGTCAGGGAGCACAGATACGCAGTATTTT
-	many	TRBV9	TRBJ1-6	CASSVDLSQGDSPLHF	TGTGCCAGCAGCGTAGATTTGTCACAGGGAGATTCACCCCTCCACTTT
-	many	TRBV24-1	TRBJ2-5	CATSDSDVRGETQYF	TGTGCCACCAGTGACTCGGACGTCAGGGGTGAGACCCAGTACTTC
-	many	TRBV7-2	TRBJ1-2	CASSPQGLSGYTF	TGTGCCAGCAGTCCACAGGGTCTGTCTGGCTACACCTTC
-	many	TRBV6-1	TRBJ1-2	CASSESFRYGYTF	TGTGCCAGCAGTGAGTCGTTCCGCTATGGCTACACCTTC
TRBD2	-	TRBV11-2	TRBJ2-2	CASSGPGLAGGLNTGELFF	TGTGCCAGCAGCGGACCGGGACTAGCGGGGGGCTTGAACACCGGGGAGCTGTTTTTT
-	many	TRBV6-2/TRBV6-3	TRBJ1-1	CASSFQGRTEAFF	TGTGCCAGCAGTTTTCAGGGTAGGACTGAAGCTTTCTTT
-	many	TRBV12-3/TRBV12-4	TRBJ1-5	CASSLRQNNQPQHF	TGTGCCAGCAGTTTAAGGCAGAACAATCAGCCCCAGCATTTT
TRBD1	many	TRBV6-6	TRBJ2-1	CASSLQGTNEQFF	TGTGCCAGCAGCCTACAGGGGACCAATGAGCAGTTCTTC
TRBD1	few	TRBV9	TRBJ1-6	CASSYRGHNSPLHF	TGTGCCAGCAGCTACAGGGGGCATAATTCACCCCTCCACTTT
TRBD1	many	TRBV28	TRBJ1-4	CASRPTGTGGKKGEKLFF	TGTGCCAGCAGGCCGACCGGGACAGGGGGAAAGAAGGGTGAAAAACTGTTTTTT
TRBD2	many	TRBV7-9	TRBJ2-7	CASSLSGGYYEQYF	TGTGCCAGCAGTTTGAGCGGGGGTTACTACGAGCAGTACTTC
-	many	TRBV4-1	TRBJ2-3	CASSQDHGGTDTQYF	TGCGCCAGCAGCCAAGATCACGGGGGCACAGATACGCAGTATTTT
TRBD1	many	TRBV7-2	TRBJ2-7	CASSFAGGEQYF	TGTGCCAGCAGCTTCGCAGGGGGCGAGCAGTACTTC
TRBD1	few	TRBV12-3/TRBV12-4	TRBJ1-5	CASSPGGLFQPQHF	TGTGCCAGCAGTCCAGGGGGCTTGTTTCAGCCCCAGCATTTT
TRBD1	many	TRBV30	TRBJ1-4	CSGTGNEKLFF	TGTTCGGGGACAGGGAATGAAAAACTGTTTTTT
-	many	TRBV5-1	TRBJ2-1	CASTQLNEQFF	TGCGCCAGCACTCAACTCAATGAGCAGTTCTTC
TRBD1	-	TRBV29-1	TRBJ2-7	CSVGTGPYEQYF	TGCAGCGTTGGGACAGGACCCTACGAGCAGTACTTC
TRBD1	many	TRBV28	TRBJ1-4	CASRDRGGGEKLFF	TGTGCCAGCAGGGACAGGGGGGGTGGTGAAAAACTGTTTTTT
-	many	TRBV12-3/TRBV12-4	TRBJ1-1	CASTRGAEAFF	TGTGCCAGCACGCGCGGCGCTGAAGCTTTCTTT
-	many	TRBV7-3	TRBJ2-1	CASSPTSLNEQFF	TGTGCCAGCAGCCCGACTAGTCTCAATGAGCAGTTCTTC
-	many	TRBV19	TRBJ2-7	CASSMTGTSTYEQYF	TGTGCCAGTAGTATGACAGGGACTTCTACCTACGAGCAGTACTTC
TRBD2	many	TRBV7-9	TRBJ2-2	CASSSAGLPNTGELFF	TGTGCCAGCAGCTCAGCGGGACTGCCGAACACCGGGGAGCTGTTTTTT
-	many	TRBV19	TRBJ2-3	CASSITFPGSPDF	TGTGCCAGTAGTATTACATTTCCGGGTTCCCCGGATTTT
-	many	TRBV5-4	TRBJ1-4	CASSLDTDEKLFF	TGTGCCAGCAGCTTGGATACAGATGAAAAACTGTTTTTT
TRBD1	many	TRBV27	TRBJ2-7	CASSLDRTGFYEQYF	TGTGCCAGCAGTTTAGATCGGACAGGGTTCTACGAGCAGTACTTC
-	many	TRBV7-2	TRBJ1-5	CASSRSDSLNQPQHF	TGTGCCAGCAGCCGCTCAGACAGCCTAAATCAGCCCCAGCATTTT
TRBD2	many	TRBV11-2	TRBJ2-3	CASSKVGGGVSDTQYF	TGTGCCAGCAGCAAGGTTGGGGGGGGTGTCTCAGATACGCAGTATTTT
-	few	TRBV15	TRBJ2-7	CATSRGGDSYEQYF	TGTGCCACCAGCAGAGGAGGGGACTCCTACGAGCAGTACTTC
TRBD1	many	TRBV7-2	TRBJ1-1	CASSSTGYRLNTEAFF	TGTGCCAGCAGCTCGACAGGGTATCGACTGAACACTGAAGCTTTCTTT
-	few	TRBV11-1	TRBJ1-1	CASSFPEGGEGTEAFF	TGTGCCAGCAGCTTCCCCGAGGGGGGGGAGGGCACTGAAGCTTTCTTT
TRBD1	many	TRBV5-5	TRBJ2-2	CASSIGQGATGELFF	TGTGCCAGCAGCATTGGACAGGGGGCGACCGGGGAGCTGTTTTTT
TRBD2	many	TRBV9	TRBJ2-1	CASSVAVLAGIDNEQFF	TGTGCCAGCAGCGTAGCAGTACTAGCGGGGATTGACAATGAGCAGTTCTTC
TRBD1	many	TRBV11-2	TRBJ2-7	CASSSDRSYEQYF	TGTGCCAGCAGCTCGGACAGGTCCTACGAGCAGTACTTC
-	few	TRBV29-1	TRBJ2-7	CSVGPRSGLYEQYF	TGCAGCGTTGGTCCGCGATCAGGGTTGTACGAGCAGTACTTC
TRBD1	many	TRBV7-8	TRBJ1-1	CASSLRTGITEAFF	TGTGCCAGCAGCCTCCGGACAGGGATCACTGAAGCTTTCTTT
-	-	TRBV12-3/TRBV12-4	TRBJ2-5	CASVGGGQQETQYF	TGTGCCAGCGTGGGCGGGGGACAACAAGAGACCCAGTACTTC